This T cell receptor (beta chain) was identified in a study of blood T cells in healthy people across ages. This clonotype was seen only a few times. Combining a sample-barcoded 5' primer with a J-beta primer mix, a second PCR ran for 7 to 11 cycles. TCRdb itself ran the 5' RACE reads through MiXCR, one entry per CDR3 protein. The sample has more than 900,000 distinct CDR3 sequences, approximately 26% seen once. These data are also associated with another study on T cells of mothers and their children.

The sample taken for sequencing was blood. This receptor was identified in a girl aged 2 to 10 in good health.

CDR3 bases: TGTGCCAGCAGTTGGGGACTAGCGGGGGGTACAGATACGCAGTATTTT. This sequence encodes CASSWGLAGGTDTQYF. This chain joins TRBV12-3 or TRBV12-4 and TRBJ2-3; 15 bases agree with TRBD2. Trimming took 4 bases from V and 3 from J; bases not matched to a gene: 2. The CDR3 has 16 residues.